A selection of T cell receptor beta chains follows, all from one sample in a study of blood T cell repertoires in COVID-19. Data came from immunoSEQ multiplex PCR; TCRdb stores just in-frame clones and leaves some out. The table records 110,000 or so clones, about nine tenths of them present only once. Sequenced: peripheral blood. Every receptor here comes from a human donor in a cohort sampled during active COVID-19. CDR3s include the opening cysteine and the closing phenylalanine or tryptophan. A D gene is named only where the DNA matches it firmly. Clone size is shown for a subset of rows, as once, few, many or a class of expanded clone.

abundance: -
j_gene: TRBJ1-6
d_gene: TRBD1
v_gene: TRBV15
CDR3aa: CATSRDRSQTPLHF
CDR3nt: TGTGCCACCAGCAGGGACAGGAGTCAGACACCCCTCCACTTT

abundance: -
j_gene: TRBJ2-3
d_gene: TRBD1
v_gene: TRBV19
CDR3aa: CARETGWGQIPQYF
CDR3nt: TGTGCCAGAGAGACAGGGTGGGGCCAGATCCCGCAGTATTTT

abundance: -
j_gene: TRBJ2-1
d_gene: -
v_gene: TRBV11-3
CDR3aa: CASSLGPLNEQFF
CDR3nt: TGTGCCAGCAGCTTAGGGCCTCTCAATGAGCAGTTCTTC

abundance: few
j_gene: TRBJ2-2
d_gene: TRBD1
v_gene: TRBV7-3
CDR3aa: CASSQGGWTGELFF
CDR3nt: TGTGCCAGCTCACAAGGGGGCTGGACCGGGGAGCTGTTTTTT

abundance: once
j_gene: TRBJ2-2
d_gene: -
v_gene: TRBV19
CDR3aa: CATQQGAANTGELFF
CDR3nt: TGTGCCACACAACAGGGCGCTGCGAACACCGGGGAGCTGTTTTTT

abundance: once
j_gene: TRBJ2-6
d_gene: TRBD1
v_gene: TRBV11-2
CDR3aa: CASSSPGTGGANVLTF
CDR3nt: TGTGCCAGCAGTTCCCCCGGGACAGGTGGGGCCAACGTCCTGACTTTC

abundance: few
j_gene: TRBJ1-6
d_gene: -
v_gene: TRBV14
CDR3aa: CASNRGWGSPLHF
CDR3nt: TGTGCCAGCAATAGGGGTTGGGGTTCACCCCTCCACTTT

abundance: -
j_gene: TRBJ1-1
d_gene: -
v_gene: TRBV7-9
CDR3aa: CASSLSLPVEAFF
CDR3nt: TGTGCCAGCAGCTTATCCCTCCCGGTTGAAGCTTTCTTT

abundance: -
j_gene: TRBJ1-4
d_gene: TRBD1
v_gene: TRBV18
CDR3aa: CASRDRLNEKLFF
CDR3nt: TGTGCCAGCCGGGACAGGCTTAATGAAAAACTGTTTTTT

abundance: -
j_gene: TRBJ2-6
d_gene: -
v_gene: TRBV23-1
CDR3aa: CASSRPGTQSSGANVLTF
CDR3nt: TGCGCCAGCAGTCGCCCCGGGACACAGAGCTCTGGGGCCAACGTCCTGACTTTC

abundance: -
j_gene: TRBJ2-7
d_gene: TRBD1
v_gene: TRBV12-3/TRBV12-4
CDR3aa: CASRTGGSYEQYF
CDR3nt: TGTGCCAGCAGAACAGGGGGCTCCTACGAGCAGTACTTC

abundance: few
j_gene: TRBJ2-7
d_gene: TRBD2
v_gene: TRBV6-4
CDR3aa: CASSFPTSNTSYEQYF
CDR3nt: TGTGCCAGCAGCTTTCCGACTAGCAATACCTCCTACGAGCAGTACTTC

abundance: -
j_gene: TRBJ1-6
d_gene: TRBD1
v_gene: TRBV12-5
CDR3aa: CASGSLGGLNSPLHF
CDR3nt: TGTGCTAGTGGTTCCCTAGGGGGCCTGAATTCACCCCTCCACTTT

abundance: -
j_gene: TRBJ2-7
d_gene: TRBD1
v_gene: TRBV2
CDR3aa: CASSLDRAYEQYF
CDR3nt: TGTGCCAGCAGTTTGGACAGGGCCTACGAGCAGTACTTC

abundance: few
j_gene: TRBJ1-5
d_gene: TRBD1
v_gene: TRBV27
CDR3aa: CASSRQGGRQPQHF
CDR3nt: TGTGCCAGCAGCCGACAGGGTGGAAGACAGCCCCAGCATTTT

abundance: -
j_gene: TRBJ1-5
d_gene: -
v_gene: TRBV6-5
CDR3aa: CASSTTQGRHQPQHF
CDR3nt: TGTGCCAGCAGTACAACCCAGGGTAGGCATCAGCCCCAGCATTTT

abundance: -
j_gene: TRBJ2-7
d_gene: -
v_gene: TRBV28
CDR3aa: CASRRTLESSYEQYF
CDR3nt: TGTGCCAGCCGACGAACCCTGGAGAGCTCCTACGAGCAGTACTTC

abundance: -
j_gene: TRBJ1-2
d_gene: -
v_gene: TRBV6-5
CDR3aa: CASTRGHRVGGYTF
CDR3nt: TGTGCCAGCACCCGGGGACACAGAGTTGGTGGCTACACCTTC

abundance: -
j_gene: TRBJ2-1
d_gene: TRBD1
v_gene: TRBV19
CDR3aa: CASLPNRGARNEQFF
CDR3nt: TGTGCCAGTCTCCCCAACAGGGGCGCAAGAAATGAGCAGTTCTTC

abundance: once
j_gene: TRBJ2-6
d_gene: -
v_gene: TRBV20-1
CDR3aa: CSASRGSGANVLTF
CDR3nt: TGCAGTGCTAGTAGGGGCTCTGGGGCCAACGTCCTGACTTTC

abundance: few
j_gene: TRBJ1-2
d_gene: TRBD1
v_gene: TRBV7-9
CDR3aa: CASSSGTGNYGYTF
CDR3nt: TGTGCCAGCAGCTCCGGGACAGGGAACTATGGCTACACCTTC

abundance: -
j_gene: TRBJ1-2
d_gene: -
v_gene: TRBV6-5
CDR3aa: CASSRSPSYGYTF
CDR3nt: TGTGCCAGCAGCCGCAGTCCCAGCTATGGCTACACCTTC

abundance: -
j_gene: TRBJ2-1
d_gene: -
v_gene: TRBV4-1
CDR3aa: CASSQDHRVTYNEQFF
CDR3nt: TGCGCCAGCAGCCAAGATCACAGGGTTACTTACAATGAGCAGTTCTTC

abundance: -
j_gene: TRBJ1-5
d_gene: -
v_gene: TRBV5-1
CDR3aa: CASSPLSSNQPQHF
CDR3nt: TGCGCCAGCAGCCCTTTGAGTTCCAATCAGCCCCAGCATTTT

abundance: once
j_gene: TRBJ2-1
d_gene: TRBD2
v_gene: TRBV14
CDR3aa: CASSTTRTSGGGLYNEQFF
CDR3nt: TGTGCCAGCAGCACCACTCGGACTAGCGGAGGTGGTCTCTACAATGAGCAGTTCTTC

abundance: -
j_gene: TRBJ2-7
d_gene: TRBD1
v_gene: TRBV14
CDR3aa: CASSLSGGGYEQYF
CDR3nt: TGTGCCAGCAGCCTCTCAGGGGGCGGGTACGAGCAGTACTTC

abundance: -
j_gene: TRBJ2-7
d_gene: -
v_gene: TRBV29-1
CDR3aa: CSVGPGSRDEQYF
CDR3nt: TGCAGCGTTGGACCCGGGAGTCGCGACGAGCAGTACTTC

abundance: -
j_gene: TRBJ2-3
d_gene: -
v_gene: TRBV2
CDR3aa: CASRTGPGDTQYF
CDR3nt: TGTGCCAGCAGGACAGGCCCCGGAGATACGCAGTATTTT

abundance: -
j_gene: TRBJ1-2
d_gene: -
v_gene: TRBV19
CDR3aa: CASSPSYRGNYGYTF
CDR3nt: TGTGCCAGTAGTCCCTCCTACCGGGGGAACTATGGCTACACCTTC

abundance: -
j_gene: TRBJ2-5
d_gene: -
v_gene: TRBV9
CDR3aa: CASSVTGGGRLETQYF
CDR3nt: TGTGCCAGCAGCGTCACAGGGGGCGGGAGGCTAGAGACCCAGTACTTC

abundance: -
j_gene: TRBJ1-6
d_gene: TRBD1
v_gene: TRBV10-3
CDR3aa: CATRRQGGNSPLHF
CDR3nt: TGTGCCACCCGCCGACAGGGAGGCAATTCACCCCTCCACTTT

abundance: -
j_gene: TRBJ2-2
d_gene: TRBD2
v_gene: TRBV18
CDR3aa: CASSPRLAGGTGELFF
CDR3nt: TGTGCCAGCTCACCGCGACTAGCGGGAGGAACCGGGGAGCTGTTTTTT

abundance: -
j_gene: TRBJ2-7
d_gene: -
v_gene: TRBV19
CDR3aa: CASSSGNEQYF
CDR3nt: TGTGCCAGTAGTTCAGGGAACGAGCAGTACTTC

abundance: -
j_gene: TRBJ1-6
d_gene: TRBD1
v_gene: TRBV19
CDR3aa: CASRGQGSSPLHF
CDR3nt: TGTGCCAGTAGGGGACAGGGGAGTTCACCCCTCCACTTT

abundance: -
j_gene: TRBJ1-4
d_gene: TRBD1
v_gene: TRBV5-1
CDR3aa: CASSPLIGTGVSGNEKLFF
CDR3nt: TGCGCCAGCAGCCCCTTAATCGGGACAGGGGTTAGCGGGAATGAAAAACTGTTTTTT

abundance: -
j_gene: TRBJ1-1
d_gene: -
v_gene: TRBV19
CDR3aa: CASLQGHRNTEAFF
CDR3nt: TGTGCCAGTTTACAAGGACATAGGAACACTGAAGCTTTCTTT

abundance: -
j_gene: TRBJ1-1
d_gene: -
v_gene: TRBV2
CDR3aa: CATYPDQGTNTEAFF
CDR3nt: TGTGCCACCTATCCCGACCAGGGCACGAACACTGAAGCTTTCTTT

abundance: -
j_gene: TRBJ2-7
d_gene: -
v_gene: TRBV11-3
CDR3aa: CASSSTAIPPYEQYF
CDR3nt: TGTGCCAGCAGCTCCACAGCTATTCCCCCCTACGAGCAGTACTTC

abundance: -
j_gene: TRBJ1-5
d_gene: TRBD1
v_gene: TRBV7-9
CDR3aa: CASSLGTGASNQPQHF
CDR3nt: TGTGCCAGCAGCTTAGGGACAGGCGCTAGCAATCAGCCCCAGCATTTT

abundance: -
j_gene: TRBJ1-5
d_gene: -
v_gene: TRBV18
CDR3aa: CASSPTGGADQPQHF
CDR3nt: TGTGCCAGCTCACCTACGGGAGGGGCAGATCAGCCCCAGCATTTT

abundance: -
j_gene: TRBJ2-2
d_gene: -
v_gene: TRBV12-5
CDR3aa: CASGLQGPATGELFF
CDR3nt: TGTGCTAGTGGTTTACAGGGCCCCGCGACCGGGGAGCTGTTTTTT

abundance: -
j_gene: TRBJ2-1
d_gene: TRBD2
v_gene: TRBV6-6
CDR3aa: CASSRLAGGSEQFF
CDR3nt: TGTGCCAGCAGCCGACTAGCGGGGGGTAGCGAGCAGTTCTTC